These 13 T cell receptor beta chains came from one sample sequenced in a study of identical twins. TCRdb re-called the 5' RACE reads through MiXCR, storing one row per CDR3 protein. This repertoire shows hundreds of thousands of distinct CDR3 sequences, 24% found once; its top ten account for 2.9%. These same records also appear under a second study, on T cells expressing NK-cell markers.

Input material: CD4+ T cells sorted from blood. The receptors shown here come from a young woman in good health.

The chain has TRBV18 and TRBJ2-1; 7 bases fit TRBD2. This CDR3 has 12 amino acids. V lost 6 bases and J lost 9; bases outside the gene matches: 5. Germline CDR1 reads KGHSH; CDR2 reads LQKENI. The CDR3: CASSSLATEQFF. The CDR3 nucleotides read TGTGCCAGCTCGTCACTAGCGACTGAGCAGTTCTTC.

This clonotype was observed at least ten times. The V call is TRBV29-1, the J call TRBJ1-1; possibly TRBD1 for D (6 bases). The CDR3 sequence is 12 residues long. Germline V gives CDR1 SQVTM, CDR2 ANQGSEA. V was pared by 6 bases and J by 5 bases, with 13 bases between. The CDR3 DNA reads TGCAGCGTAGGTAGGGGGGGGACTGAAGCTTTCTTT. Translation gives CSVGRGGTEAFF. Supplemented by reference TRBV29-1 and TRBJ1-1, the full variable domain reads SAVISQKPSRDICQRGTSLTIQCQVDSQVTMMFWYRQQPGQSLTLIATANQGSEATYESGFVIDKFPISRPNLTFSTLTVSNMSPEDSSIYLCSVGRGGTEAFFGQGTRLTVV.

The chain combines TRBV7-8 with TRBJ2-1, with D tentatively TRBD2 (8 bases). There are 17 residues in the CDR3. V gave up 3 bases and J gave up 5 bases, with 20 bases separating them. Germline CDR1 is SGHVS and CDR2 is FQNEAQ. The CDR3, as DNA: TGTGCCAGCAGCTTTTCCGGGACTAGGGGGCGGAACAATGAGCAGTTCTTC. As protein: CASSFSGTRGRNNEQFF.

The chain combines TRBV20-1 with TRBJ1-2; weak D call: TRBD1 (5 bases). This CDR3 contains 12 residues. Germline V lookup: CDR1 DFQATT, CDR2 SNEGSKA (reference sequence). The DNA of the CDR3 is TGCATCTCTCAGGGCCCCTCCTATGGCTACACCTTC. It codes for CISQGPSYGYTF.

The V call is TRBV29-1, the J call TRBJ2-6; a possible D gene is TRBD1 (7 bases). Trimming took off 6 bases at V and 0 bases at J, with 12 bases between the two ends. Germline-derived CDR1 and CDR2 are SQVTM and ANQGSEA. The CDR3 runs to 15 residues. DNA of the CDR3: TGCAGCGTGGGGGGACAGTACTCTGGGGCCAACGTCCTGACTTTC. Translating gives CSVGGQYSGANVLTF.

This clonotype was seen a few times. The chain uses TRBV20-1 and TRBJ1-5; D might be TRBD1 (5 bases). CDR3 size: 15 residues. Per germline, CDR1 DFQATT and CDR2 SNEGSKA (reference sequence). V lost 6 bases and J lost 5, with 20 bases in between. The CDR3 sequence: CSAKSYTGGDQPQHF. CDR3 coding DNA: TGCAGTGCCAAGTCCTACACGGGGGGAGATCAGCCCCAGCATTTT.

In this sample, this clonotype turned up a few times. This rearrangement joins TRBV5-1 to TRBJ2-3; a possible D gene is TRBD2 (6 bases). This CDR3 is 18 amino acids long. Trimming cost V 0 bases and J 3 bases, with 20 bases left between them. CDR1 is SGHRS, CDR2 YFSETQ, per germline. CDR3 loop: CASSLDLGQAGGTDTQYF. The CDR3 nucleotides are TGCGCCAGCAGCTTGGATCTAGGTCAGGCCGGGGGTACAGATACGCAGTATTTT.

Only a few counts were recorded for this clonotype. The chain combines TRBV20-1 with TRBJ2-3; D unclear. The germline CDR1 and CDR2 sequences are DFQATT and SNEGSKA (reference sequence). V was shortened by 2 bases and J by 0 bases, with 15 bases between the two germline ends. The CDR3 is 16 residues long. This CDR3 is CSARSLAVTSTDTQYF. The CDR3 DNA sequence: TGCAGTGCTAGATCCTTGGCGGTCACTAGCACAGATACGCAGTATTTT.

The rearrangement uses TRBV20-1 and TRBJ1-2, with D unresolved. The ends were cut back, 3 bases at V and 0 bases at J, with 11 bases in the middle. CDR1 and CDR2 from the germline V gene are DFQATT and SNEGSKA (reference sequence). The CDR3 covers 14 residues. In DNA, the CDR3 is TGCAGTGCTAGTTTAAATCATCCTAACTATGGCTACACCTTC. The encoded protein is CSASLNHPNYGYTF.

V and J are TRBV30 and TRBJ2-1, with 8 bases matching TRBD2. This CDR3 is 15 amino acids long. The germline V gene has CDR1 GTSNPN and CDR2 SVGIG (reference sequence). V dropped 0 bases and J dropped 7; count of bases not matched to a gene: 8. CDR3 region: CAWSVRLAGQNEQFF. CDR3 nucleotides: TGTGCCTGGAGTGTACGATTAGCGGGACAAAATGAGCAGTTCTTC.

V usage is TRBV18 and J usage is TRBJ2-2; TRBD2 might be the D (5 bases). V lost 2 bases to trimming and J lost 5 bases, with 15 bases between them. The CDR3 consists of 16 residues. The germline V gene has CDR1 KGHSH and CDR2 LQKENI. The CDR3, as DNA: TGTGCCAGCTCACCAGATCTGTGGGAGTGGACCGGGGAGCTGTTTTTT. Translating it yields CASSPDLWEWTGELFF.

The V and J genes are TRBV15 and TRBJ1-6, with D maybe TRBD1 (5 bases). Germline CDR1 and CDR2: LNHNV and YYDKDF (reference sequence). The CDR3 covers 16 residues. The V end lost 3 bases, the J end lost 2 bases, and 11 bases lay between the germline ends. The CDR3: CATSSARGAYNSPLHF. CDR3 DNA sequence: TGTGCCACCAGCAGTGCCCGGGGGGCCTATAATTCACCCCTCCACTTT.

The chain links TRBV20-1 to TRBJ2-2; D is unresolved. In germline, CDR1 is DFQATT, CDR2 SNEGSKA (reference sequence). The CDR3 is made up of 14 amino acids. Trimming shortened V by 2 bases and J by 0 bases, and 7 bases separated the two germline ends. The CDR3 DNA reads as TGCAGTGCTAGACTGGGTTCGAACACCGGGGAGCTGTTTTTT. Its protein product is CSARLGSNTGELFF.